This T cell receptor beta chain was captured by sequencing in a study of PD-1 blockade in classical Hodgkin lymphoma. This CDR3 has 14 amino acids. Looked up from germline, CDR1 is MNHEY and CDR2 is SMNVEV (reference sequence). The V gene lost 2 bases and the J gene lost 7 bases, with 9 bases spanning the gap. The study, taken as a whole, reports: Compared with baseline, CD4+ but not CD8+ TCR diversity had risen significantly by C4D1.

Time point: cycle 4 day 1 (C4D1), after five to seven weeks of nivolumab. Brentuximab vedotin exposure varied among the patients, all of whom had relapsed after autologous stem cell transplantation. Sequenced by immunoSEQ multiplex PCR; TCRdb stores in-frame clones only, minus some. The table has around 40,000 clones, more than 60% seen once. To note about this clone: Its target is unknown.

This receptor was identified in a human donor with classical Hodgkin lymphoma. Sequencing used peripheral blood mononuclear cells (PBMCs), obtained before the fourth cycle of nivolumab. The chain has TRBV27 and TRBJ1-6, with D tentatively TRBD1 (6 bases). DNA for the CDR3: TGTGCCAGCAGTTTACAGGGGAGGAATTCACCCCTCCACTTT. It encodes CASSLQGRNSPLHF.